This passage covers 25 T cell receptor beta chains from one sample sequenced in a study of identical twins. TCRdb passed the 5' RACE reads through MiXCR, listing each CDR3 protein once. The data hold 250,000 to 350,000 distinct CDR3 sequences, with under 9.5% observed a single time. These data also featured in a second study, about yellow fever vaccine responses in identical twins.

The sample consisted of memory (CD45RO+) T cells sorted from blood. Receptors were obtained from a woman under 30 in good health.

This clonotype showed up many times. This rearrangement joins TRBV4-2 to TRBJ1-5; D ambiguous. The germline CDR1 and CDR2 sequences are LGHNA and YNFKEQ. The CDR3 is 15 amino acids. V dropped 0 bases and J dropped 3 bases, with 9 bases sitting between them. The CDR3 sequence is CASSQDPGYNQPQHF. In nucleotides, the CDR3 is TGTGCCAGCAGCCAAGATCCCGGTTACAATCAGCCCCAGCATTTT.

This clonotype was seen many times. The CDR3 DNA is TGCAGCGTTGACTCGGGACAGGGGATTGGGTACTTC. It specifies CSVDSGQGIGYF. The chain joins TRBV29-1 to TRBJ2-4; TRBD1 matches 10 bases. V shed 3 bases, J shed 15 bases, and the junction held 8 bases outside the gene matches. CDR3 length: 12 amino acids. Germline CDR1 reads SQVTM; CDR2 reads ANQGSEA. Drawing the rest from reference TRBV29-1 and TRBJ2-4, the complete variable domain is SAVISQKPSRDICQRGTSLTIQCQVDSQVTMMFWYRQQPGQSLTLIATANQGSEATYESGFVIDKFPISRPNLTFSTLTVSNMSPEDSSIYLCSVDSGQGIGYFGAGTRLSVL.

This clonotype has just a few counts. Sequence at one end of the junction differs from germline and may be a read error. The gene calls are TRBV25-1 and TRBJ2-5; D may be TRBD1 (6 bases). Per the germline V gene, CDR1 is MGHDK and CDR2 is SYGVNS. The CDR3 length is 13 residues. This CDR3 reads CASSDEQGETQHF. CDR3 coding DNA: TGTGCCAGCAGTGACGAACAGGGAGAGACCCAGCACTTC.

This clonotype has ten or more counts. This sequence joins TRBV5-6 and TRBJ1-5; D unresolved. Trimming cost V 1 base and J 1 base, with 9 bases left between them. Germline V CDR1 and CDR2: SGHDT, YYEEEE. This CDR3 is 15 amino acids long. This chain's CDR3 is CASSLLGLSNQPQHF. The CDR3 nucleotides read TGTGCCAGCAGCTTGTTAGGATTAAGCAATCAGCCCCAGCATTTT.

This clonotype was picked up a small number of times. CDR3 DNA sequence: TGCAGCGTTACGAAGACTACCTACTCCTACAATGAGCAGTTCTTC. It specifies CSVTKTTYSYNEQFF. The chain has TRBV29-1 and TRBJ2-1, with TRBD2 as a possible D gene (5 bases). The germline V and J ends were trimmed by 5 bases and 0 bases, with 14 bases remaining between them. This CDR3 has 15 residues. Germline V gene data show CDR1 as SQVTM and CDR2 as ANQGSEA.

This clonotype was detected ten times or more. The rearrangement links TRBV24-1 to TRBJ2-1, with TRBD1 identical over 9 bases. V lost 9 bases and J lost 9; bases outside the gene matches: 5. Germline lookup yields CDR1 KGHDR and CDR2 SFDVKD. This CDR3 is 12 amino acids long. The CDR3 nucleotides are TGTGCCACCGGACACAGGGGGCTTGAGCAGTTCTTC. It codes for CATGHRGLEQFF.

This clonotype has ten or more counts. The genes are TRBV12-3 or TRBV12-4 and TRBJ1-3, with unresolved D. With 5 bases removed from V and 0 bases from J, the gap between germline ends came to 8 bases. The CDR3 totals 14 residues. The CDR3 is CASSPELSGNTIYF. CDR3 DNA sequence: TGTGCCAGCAGTCCAGAGCTCTCTGGAAACACCATATATTTT.

This clonotype turned up a few times. This chain joins TRBV5-1 and TRBJ2-2; 10 positions agree with TRBD1. The CDR3 length is 20 residues. After removal of 1 base from V and 4 bases from J, the junction contained 16 bases not matched to a gene. Germline CDR1 is SGHRS and CDR2 is YFSETQ. The CDR3 region is CASSLLPGQGKVTFTGELFF. DNA of the CDR3: TGCGCCAGCAGCTTGTTACCGGGACAGGGGAAAGTTACTTTCACCGGGGAGCTGTTTTTT.

The genes are TRBV6-1 and TRBJ1-5; weak D call: TRBD1 (5 bases). The CDR3 extends over 14 amino acids. Trimming left V 7 bases short and J 0 bases short, with 10 bases between. In germline, CDR1 is MNHNS, CDR2 SASEGT. The CDR3 reads CASKRGASNQPQHF. As DNA, the CDR3 is TGTGCCAGCAAACGCGGGGCTAGCAATCAGCCCCAGCATTTT.

This clonotype was counted many times. The rearrangement joins TRBV13 to TRBJ1-6, with D unclear. The V end was cut by 5 bases, the J end by 4 bases, with 18 bases between. The CDR3 extends over 17 amino acids. Looked up from germline, CDR1 is PRHDT and CDR2 is FYEKMQ (reference sequence). The CDR3 coding sequence is TGTGCCAGCAGCCCGGGCGGGTCGAAGGGTTATAATTCACCCCTCCACTTT. Its protein is CASSPGGSKGYNSPLHF.

Many counts were recorded for this clonotype. This sequence joins TRBV2 and TRBJ1-5; a possible D gene is TRBD1 (5 bases). V was clipped by 4 bases and J by 3 bases, with 7 bases between them. CDR1 is SNHLY, CDR2 FYNNEI, per germline. CDR3 length: 13 amino acids. DNA of the CDR3: TGTGCCAGCAGTGGACAGATCAATCAGCCCCAGCATTTT. Encoded protein: CASSGQINQPQHF.

This clonotype occurred many times. The rearrangement links TRBV5-1 to TRBJ2-2, with 7 positions matching TRBD1. Trimming cost V 2 bases and J 4 bases; bases outside gene matches: 5. This CDR3 comprises 15 residues. In germline, CDR1 is SGHRS, CDR2 YFSETQ. This CDR3 is CASSFGQEITGELFF. The DNA for the CDR3 is TGCGCCAGCAGCTTTGGACAGGAGATCACCGGGGAGCTGTTTTTT.

This clonotype was seen just once. The V call is TRBV7-2, the J call TRBJ2-3; 10 bases line up with TRBD2. This CDR3 has 17 amino acids. The ends lost 2 bases at V and 4 bases at J; junction bases unmatched: 9. Germline V gene data show CDR1 as SGHTA and CDR2 as FQGNSA. DNA of the CDR3: TGTGCCAGCAGCTTATGGCCCTTAGCGGGAGGATCAGATACGCAGTATTTT. Translated, it gives CASSLWPLAGGSDTQYF.

This clonotype came up many times. The chain combines TRBV6-5 with TRBJ2-2; 8 bases fit TRBD1. V shed 7 bases, J shed 1 base, and the junction held 26 bases outside the gene matches. This CDR3 spans 22 amino acids. Germline CDR1 and CDR2: MNHEY and SVGAGI. The CDR3 loop is CASINGGRGLRWGQMNTGELFF. Here the CDR3 DNA reads TGTGCCAGCATCAACGGGGGCAGGGGGCTCAGGTGGGGTCAAATGAACACCGGGGAGCTGTTTTTT.

This clonotype was counted a few times. The rearrangement links TRBV20-1 to TRBJ2-7; 7 bases align to TRBD1. The CDR3 has 15 amino acids. Germline CDR1 reads DFQATT; CDR2 reads SNEGSKA (reference sequence). With V trimmed by 6 bases and J by 4 bases, 15 bases remained unmatched. The CDR3 bases are TGCAGTGCAGGGGGCCGCAAGGGGGCCCGATACGAGCAGTACGTC. Translated: CSAGGRKGARYEQYV.

This clonotype showed up just a few times. This chain links TRBV7-2 with TRBJ1-3; D is unclear. The CDR3 sequence is 15 residues long. Germline assignment: CDR1 SGHTA and CDR2 FQGNSA. The V end lost 1 base, the J end lost 4 bases, and 11 bases lay between the germline ends. The CDR3 DNA reads TGTGCCAGCAGCTTAGTGTCAGGAGCCGGAAACACCATATATTTT. This gives the protein CASSLVSGAGNTIYF.

In the case of this clonotype: A clone one base away is much larger, so this may be a read error. This chain joins TRBV12-3 or TRBV12-4 and TRBJ2-1, with 9 bases aligning to TRBD1. The CDR3 length is 14 residues. With 6 bases clipped from V and 8 bases from J, the junction kept 8 bases outside the gene matches. CDR3 coding DNA: TGTGCCAGCAGCCTGGACAGGGGCTCGGATGAGCAGTTCTTC. Translation: CASSLDRGSDEQFF.

This clonotype was detected ten times or more. The gene calls are TRBV20-1 and TRBJ1-3, with no clear D. V lost 0 bases to trimming and J lost 0 bases, with 6 bases between them. This CDR3 has 14 residues. CDR1 and CDR2 from the germline V gene are DFQATT and SNEGSKA (reference sequence). The DNA for the CDR3 is TGCAGTGCTAGAGACCCTAGCTCTGGAAACACCATATATTTT. Amino acid sequence: CSARDPSSGNTIYF.

This clonotype has a single count. A much larger clone sits a single nucleotide away, making a read error possible. This chain joins TRBV27 and TRBJ2-1; 8 nucleotides align to TRBD1. CDR1 is MNHEY and CDR2 is SMNVEV in the germline V gene (reference sequence). The CDR3 is 19 amino acids. DNA of the CDR3: TGTGCCAGCAGTTTATCGCCTAGTCGGACAGGGCAGGCCTACATTGAGCAGTTCTTC. Translated, it gives CASSLSPSRTGQAYIEQFF.

This clonotype was counted between two and nine times. This chain connects TRBV5-1 to TRBJ2-7; TRBD1 matches at 8 bases. Germline-derived CDR1 and CDR2 are SGHRS and YFSETQ. CDR3 length equals 14 residues. Trimming removed 4 bases from V and 2 bases from J; junction bases left unmatched: 5. In DNA form, the CDR3 reads TGCGCCAGCAGCCGGGACAGGTCAGCCTACGAGCAGTACTTC. Its translation is CASSRDRSAYEQYF.

This clonotype was seen at least ten times. The rearrangement uses TRBV12-3 or TRBV12-4 and TRBJ2-7; 13 bases agree with TRBD2. Germline trimming cut 5 bases from V and 7 bases from J; bases unmatched to any gene: 14. This CDR3 contains 17 residues. CDR3 nucleotides: TGTGCCAGCAGTCCGGGACTAGCGGGACATCCTTTGGGTGAGCAGTACTTC. It is translated as CASSPGLAGHPLGEQYF.

The chain employs TRBV10-1 and TRBJ2-7, with D tentatively TRBD2 (6 bases). Germline V gives CDR1 WNHNN, CDR2 SYGVQD (reference sequence). The V end was cut by 8 bases, the J end by 7 bases, with 6 bases between. The CDR3 runs 9 residues. The CDR3 DNA is TGCGCCAGCCGGGGGGAGCAGTACGTC. Its protein is CASRGEQYV.

The CDR3 reads CATSDGGGLYTQYF. The CDR3 DNA is TGTGCCACCAGTGATGGCGGGGGTCTTTATACGCAGTATTTT. The rearrangement links TRBV24-1 to TRBJ2-3; 7 bases map to TRBD2. V lost 3 bases and J lost 7; bases outside the gene matches: 6. The germline V gene encodes CDR1 KGHDR and CDR2 SFDVKD. CDR3 length: 14 residues.

This clonotype has ten or more counts. V is TRBV5-1 and J is TRBJ1-1, with D perhaps TRBD1 (5 bases). V lost 7 bases and J lost 0, with 13 bases in between. Germline V gene data show CDR1 as SGHRS and CDR2 as YFSETQ. CDR3 length: 14 residues. The CDR3 DNA reads as TGCGCCAGCCGACTTACGGGGGTGAACACTGAAGCTTTCTTT. It yields the protein CASRLTGVNTEAFF. Full variable domain (remainder filled in from reference TRBV5-1 and TRBJ1-1): KAGVTQTPRYLIKTRGQQVTLSCSPISGHRSVSWYQQTPGQGLQFLFEYFSETQRNKGNFPGRFSGRQFSNSRSEMNVSTLELGDSALYLCASRLTGVNTEAFFGQGTRLTVV.

This clonotype was counted at least ten times. The chain couples TRBV15 to TRBJ1-1; D remains ambiguous. The CDR3 runs to 15 residues. The V and J ends lost 0 bases and 1 base respectively, with 9 bases between them. Per the germline V gene, CDR1 is LNHNV and CDR2 is YYDKDF (reference sequence). CDR3 in amino acids: CATSRDGSKNTEAFF. CDR3 DNA: TGTGCCACCAGCAGAGACGGTAGTAAGAACACTGAAGCTTTCTTT.